Shown below are 9 T cell receptor beta chains from a single sample sequenced in a study of regulatory T cells in long-lasting Graves disease. TCR beta libraries were built with iRepertoire HTBI primers and Arm-PCR of CDR3 regions. Via MiXCR, TCRdb re-called the multiplex PCR reads, giving one row per CDR3 protein. The repertoire has about 620,000 distinct CDR3 sequences, under 20% of them found once; the top ten carry more than 15%. Stated time point: newly diagnosed GD, antithyroid drugs for less than 3 months. Construction of the TCR library relied on RNA isolated from PBMCs. These data were also filed under a second study, of T cells in Graves' hyperthyroidism and ophthalmopathy.

Sample: peripheral blood mononuclear cells (PBMCs), taken at new diagnosis, from a patient treated with antithyroid drugs. These receptors all come from a woman in her twenties or thirties with Graves disease.

The table lists this clonotype with a few counts. The V and J genes are TRBV7-3 and TRBJ2-7, with D maybe TRBD1 (6 bases). CDR1 and CDR2 from the germline V gene are SGHTA and FQGTGA. CDR3 size: 14 residues. Trimming took 5 bases from V and 5 from J, leaving 16 bases between them. The CDR3 DNA sequence: TGTGCCAGCAGCCCAAACCCAGGGGCCCACGAGCAGTACTTC. Translation: CASSPNPGAHEQYF.

This clonotype showed up many times. The chain recombines TRBV28 with TRBJ1-1; D perhaps matches TRBD1 (5 bases). V was pared by 10 bases and J by 1 base, with 7 bases between. Looked up from germline, CDR1 is MDHEN and CDR2 is SYDVKM. There are 11 residues in the CDR3. In DNA form, the CDR3 reads TGTGCCACTCAGGGGAACACTGAAGCTTTCTTT. This sequence encodes CATQGNTEAFF. The full variable domain, with the rest looked up from reference TRBV28 and TRBJ1-1, is DVKVTQSSRYLVKRTGEKVFLECVQDMDHENMFWYRQDPGLGLRLIYFSYDVKMKEKGDIPEGYSVSREKKERFSLILESASTNQTSMYLCATQGNTEAFFGQGTRLTVV.

This sequence joins TRBV3-1 and TRBJ1-1; 10 nucleotides line up with TRBD1. The germline CDR1 and CDR2 sequences are LGHDT and YNNKEL (reference sequence). J was trimmed by 5 bases and V by 5 bases; bases with no gene match: 8. The CDR3 loop spans 15 amino acids. CDR3 protein: CASSYPGQGSTEAFF. CDR3 DNA sequence: TGTGCCAGCAGCTACCCGGGACAGGGGAGTACTGAAGCTTTCTTT. The full variable domain, in which reference TRBV3-1 and TRBJ1-1 provide the parts outside the CDR3, is DTAVSQTPKYLVTQMGNDKSIKCEQNLGHDTMYWYKQDSKKFLKIMFSYNNKELIINETVPNRFSPKSPDKAHLNLHINSLELGDSAVYFCASSYPGQGSTEAFFGQGTRLTVV.

This clonotype was observed many times. The chain combines TRBV28 with TRBJ2-7, with 7 bases aligning to TRBD2. This CDR3 contains 12 residues. Germline CDR1 is MDHEN and CDR2 is SYDVKM. CDR3 coding DNA: TGTGCGTCGTCCAGGGAGGGTCGCGAGCAGTACTTC. Translation: CASSREGREQYF.

The chain is built from TRBV28 and TRBJ2-7, with 11 bases lining up with TRBD2. Trimming took 3 bases from V and 3 from J; bases not matched to a gene: 7. CDR3 size: 16 residues. Germline values: CDR1 MDHEN, CDR2 SYDVKM. CDR3 sequence: CASSFRTSGHNYEQYF. The DNA for the CDR3 is TGTGCCAGCAGTTTCCGGACTAGCGGGCACAACTACGAGCAGTACTTC.

This clonotype showed up just a few times. This chain joins TRBV13 and TRBJ2-1; TRBD1 agrees at 8 bases. The DNA end favors TRBJ2-5, so the J call may be wrong. This CDR3 has 16 residues. The germline V gene encodes CDR1 PRHDT and CDR2 FYEKMQ (reference sequence). CDR3 nucleotides: TGTGCCAGCAGCTCACGCGGACAGGGAGGACGGGAGACCCAGTACTTC. Translating gives CASSSRGQGGRETQYF.

This clonotype appeared many times. The rearrangement joins TRBV28 to TRBJ1-1; D is unclear. The V gene lost 7 bases and the J gene lost 0 bases, with 9 bases spanning the gap. This CDR3 has 13 residues. Germline V gives CDR1 MDHEN, CDR2 SYDVKM. The CDR3 bases are TGTGCCAGCATCCGAGTCATGAACACTGAAGCTTTCTTT. This encodes CASIRVMNTEAFF.

The gene calls are TRBV2 and TRBJ2-3; TRBD2 is a possible D gene (5 bases). The CDR3 consists of 12 residues. CDR1 and CDR2 from the germline V gene are SNHLY and FYNNEI. V was cut by 6 bases and J by 5 bases, with 9 bases left in between. In DNA form, the CDR3 reads TGTGCCAGCAGCAAGACTATAGATACGCAGTATTTT. Translated, it gives CASSKTIDTQYF.

About this clonotype: Compared with germline, one end of the junction differs, possibly owing to a read error. The rearrangement links TRBV7-9 to TRBJ1-5; D remains ambiguous. The germline CDR1 and CDR2 sequences are SEHNR and FQNEAQ (reference sequence). The CDR3 runs 15 residues. CDR3 in amino acids: CASSLGSPINQPEHF. The CDR3 DNA follows: TGTGCCAGCAGCTTGGGCTCGCCTATCAATCAGCCCGAGCATTTT.